Presented here are 22 T cell receptor beta chains from one specimen sequenced in a study of blood T cell repertoires in COVID-19. Clones were read by immunoSEQ multiplex PCR, and TCRdb kept only the in-frame ones, dropping some. The sample includes some 220,000 clones, approximately 83% of them seen just once. What was sequenced was peripheral blood. These receptor sequences come from a human donor in a cohort sampled during active COVID-19.

The chain couples TRBV28 to TRBJ1-1, with 8 positions matching TRBD1. CDR1 is MDHEN, CDR2 SYDVKM, per germline. J gave up 4 bases and V 5 bases, and 6 bases lay outside the gene matches. This CDR3 contains 14 residues. The CDR3 protein is CASSAGGMGTEAFF. The CDR3 region has the DNA TGTGCCAGCAGTGCAGGGGGCATGGGCACTGAAGCTTTCTTT.

The V and J genes are TRBV28 and TRBJ2-5; 9 bases agree with TRBD1. CDR1 MDHEN and CDR2 SYDVKM come from the germline V gene. CDR3 size: 15 residues. The J segment lost 4 bases and the V segment lost 3 bases, leaving 6 bases of the junction unmatched. This CDR3 reads CASSFWSTGGETQYF. In nucleotides, the CDR3 is TGTGCCAGCAGTTTCTGGTCGACAGGGGGAGAGACCCAGTACTTC.

This clone was seen only a few times. The chain uses TRBV30 and TRBJ2-7; D is possibly TRBD2 (6 bases). Germline CDR1 reads GTSNPN; CDR2 reads SVGIG (reference sequence). The length of the CDR3 is 13 residues. V was pared by 5 bases and J by 7 bases, with 18 bases between. The CDR3 DNA sequence: TGTGCCTGGGGAGTCGGCGGGGCGGATGAGCAGTACTTC. Translation gives CAWGVGGADEQYF.

This clone was observed a few times. The genes are TRBV11-3 and TRBJ2-1; 10 bases match TRBD1. CDR1 is SGHNT and CDR2 is YENEEA in the germline V gene. The CDR3 covers 14 residues. The junction had 6 bases not matched to a gene; V was cut back by 5 bases and J by 8 bases. This CDR3 reads CASSRQGANDEQFF. CDR3 DNA: TGTGCCAGCAGCCGACAGGGGGCGAACGATGAGCAGTTCTTC.

This sequence joins TRBV15 and TRBJ1-2, with TRBD1 as a possible D gene (5 bases). Trimming removed 0 bases from V and 7 bases from J, with 24 bases in between. CDR1 is LNHNV, CDR2 YYDKDF, per germline (reference sequence). The CDR3 is made up of 18 amino acids. For the CDR3, the DNA is TGTGCCACCAGCAGAGATCGGGGGAAAGTTCCCCTTCTTCCTGGCTACACCTTC. This translates into CATSRDRGKVPLLPGYTF.

J is TRBJ1-2 and V is TRBV24-1, with no clear D. The CDR3 covers 12 residues. The germline V and J ends were trimmed by 3 bases and 8 bases, with 9 bases remaining between them. Germline lookup yields CDR1 KGHDR and CDR2 SFDVKD. CDR3 amino acids: CATSDPFLGYTF. CDR3 sequence (DNA): TGTGCCACCAGTGATCCCTTTTTGGGCTACACCTTC.

This sequence joins TRBV28 and TRBJ1-1; TRBD1 aligns across 8 bases. Germline-derived CDR1 and CDR2 are MDHEN and SYDVKM. The trim removed 4 bases at V and 3 bases at J, leaving 7 bases unmatched. This CDR3 region has 15 residues. The CDR3 protein is CASSYRQGIDTEAFF. The CDR3, as DNA: TGTGCCAGCAGTTATCGACAGGGGATCGACACTGAAGCTTTCTTT. Full variable domain (outside the CDR3, taken from reference TRBV28 and TRBJ1-1): DVKVTQSSRYLVKRTGEKVFLECVQDMDHENMFWYRQDPGLGLRLIYFSYDVKMKEKGDIPEGYSVSREKKERFSLILESASTNQTSMYLCASSYRQGIDTEAFFGQGTRLTVV.

The rearrangement uses TRBV3-1 (or the pseudogene TRBV3-2) and TRBJ2-1; tentative D call: TRBD1 (6 bases). Trimming cost V 10 bases and J 9 bases, with 28 bases left between them. This CDR3 is 16 amino acids long. CDR1 and CDR2 from the germline V gene are LGHDT and YNNKEL (reference sequence). CDR3 loop: CATTQRLGHNGGEQFF. The CDR3 DNA is TGTGCCACGACGCAAAGGTTGGGACACAATGGGGGTGAGCAGTTCTTC.

The chain uses TRBV24-1 and TRBJ1-5; D is possibly TRBD1 (5 bases). Germline V CDR1 and CDR2: KGHDR, SFDVKD. The CDR3 is 16 residues long. Trimming stripped 3 bases from V and 1 base from J, with 12 bases between. This CDR3 reads CATSDRDGGSNQPQHF. The CDR3 bases are TGTGCCACCAGTGATCGGGACGGGGGAAGCAATCAGCCCCAGCATTTT.

The J gene is TRBJ2-3, the V gene TRBV24-1, with TRBD2 matching over 9 bases. Germline V gene lookup returns CDR1 KGHDR and CDR2 SFDVKD. This CDR3 region has 14 residues. J gave up 2 bases and V 9 bases, and 5 bases lay outside the gene matches. The CDR3 sequence: CATSSGGLTDTQYF. The CDR3 DNA reads TGTGCCACCTCAAGCGGGGGGCTCACAGATACGCAGTATTTT.

The chain recombines TRBV10-3 with TRBJ2-2; D not certain. The CDR3 consists of 13 residues. Germline V gives CDR1 ENHRY, CDR2 SYGVKD. The V and J ends lost 7 bases and 0 bases respectively, with 6 bases between them. The CDR3 DNA follows: TGTGCCATCAAAACAGCGAACACCGGGGAGCTGTTTTTT. Translated: CAIKTANTGELFF.

The chain combines TRBV5-1 with TRBJ2-4, with D perhaps matching TRBD1 (6 bases). The V gene lost 7 bases and the J gene lost 9 bases, with 17 bases spanning the gap. Germline V lookup: CDR1 SGHRS, CDR2 YFSETQ. The CDR3 runs 13 residues. This chain's CDR3 is CASYSGVGGIQYF. CDR3 nucleotide sequence: TGCGCCAGCTATTCAGGGGTTGGTGGCATTCAGTACTTC. The whole variable domain, remainder taken from reference TRBV5-1 and TRBJ2-4, is KAGVTQTPRYLIKTRGQQVTLSCSPISGHRSVSWYQQTPGQGLQFLFEYFSETQRNKGNFPGRFSGRQFSNSRSEMNVSTLELGDSALYLCASYSGVGGIQYFGAGTRLSVL.

This clone was counted only a few times. This chain connects TRBV5-1 to TRBJ2-1; 8 bases match TRBD2. With V trimmed by 0 bases and J by 7 bases, 18 bases remained unmatched. The CDR3 covers 19 residues. The germline CDR1 and CDR2 sequences are SGHRS and YFSETQ. Here the CDR3 DNA reads TGCGCCAGCAGCTTGGCCTGGGGGGGTAGCGGGAAGGAACGGAATGAGCAGTTCTTC. Translated, it gives CASSLAWGGSGKERNEQFF.

The gene calls are TRBV27 and TRBJ2-7; possibly TRBD1 for D (6 bases). Germline CDR1 and CDR2: MNHEY and SMNVEV (reference sequence). The CDR3 loop spans 12 amino acids. The V end was cut by 3 bases, the J end by 3 bases, with 6 bases between. The DNA for the CDR3 is TGTGCCAGCAGTTTGGACAGCTACGAGCAGTACTTC. Amino acid sequence: CASSLDSYEQYF.

This chain links TRBV28 with TRBJ2-5; D is unclear. The CDR3 is 13 amino acids. Between the trimmed V and J ends, which lost 1 base and 2 bases, there was a span of 5 bases. CDR1 and CDR2 from the germline V gene are MDHEN and SYDVKM. The CDR3 nucleotides are TGTGCCAGCAGTTTATATCAGCAAGAGACCCAGTACTTC. The encoded protein is CASSLYQQETQYF. Complete variable domain (other parts from reference TRBV28 and TRBJ2-5): DVKVTQSSRYLVKRTGEKVFLECVQDMDHENMFWYRQDPGLGLRLIYFSYDVKMKEKGDIPEGYSVSREKKERFSLILESASTNQTSMYLCASSLYQQETQYFGPGTRLLVL.

The chain has TRBV10-2 and TRBJ2-4; 16 bases fit TRBD2. J lost 3 bases, V lost 8 bases, and 10 bases had no gene match. CDR3 length: 18 amino acids. Germline lookup yields CDR1 WSHSY and CDR2 SAAADI. Written as DNA, the CDR3 is TGCGCCAGCCGGCAGGGACTAGCGGGGGGGCGGAGCAAAAACATTCAGTACTTC. Translating it yields CASRQGLAGGRSKNIQYF.

This clone was detected ten times or more. The chain joins TRBV15 to TRBJ2-1; TRBD2 aligns across 7 bases. CDR1 LNHNV and CDR2 YYDKDF come from the germline V gene (reference sequence). The trim removed 4 bases at V and 9 bases at J, leaving 6 bases unmatched. This CDR3 region has 13 residues. The CDR3 DNA sequence: TGTGCCACCAGCATCGCACCGGGGGGTGAGCAGTTCTTC. It translates to CATSIAPGGEQFF.

The chain recombines TRBV19 with TRBJ2-5; D perhaps matches TRBD1 (5 bases). The V end was cut by 2 bases, the J end by 4 bases, with 14 bases between. CDR3 size: 15 residues. The germline V gene encodes CDR1 LNHDA and CDR2 SQIVND (reference sequence). In nucleotides, the CDR3 is TGTGCCAGTAGTATAACAGGAGTGCAGCGAGAGACCCAGTACTTC. Encoded protein: CASSITGVQRETQYF.

The chain recombines TRBV18 with TRBJ1-4; D remains unclear. Germline V gene data show CDR1 as KGHSH and CDR2 as LQKENI. V dropped 6 bases and J dropped 5 bases, with 10 bases sitting between them. The CDR3 contains 13 residues. CDR3 DNA sequence: TGTGCCAGCTCCCCCGTGGAGAATGAAAAACTGTTTTTT. It codes for CASSPVENEKLFF.

The chain recombines TRBV7-9 with TRBJ2-2; TRBD2 might be the D (5 bases). V dropped 0 bases and J dropped 4 bases, with 9 bases sitting between them. This CDR3 has 15 amino acids. Germline V gene lookup returns CDR1 SEHNR and CDR2 FQNEAQ (reference sequence). The CDR3 sequence is CASSLAAVGTGELFF. DNA for the CDR3: TGTGCCAGCAGCTTAGCAGCGGTAGGCACCGGGGAGCTGTTTTTT.

This clone has only one observation. The genes are TRBV6-2 or TRBV6-3 and TRBJ1-5; D possibly corresponds to TRBD1 (6 bases). The CDR3 extends over 16 amino acids. Trimming removed 0 bases from V and 1 base from J, with 10 bases in between. Germline lookup yields CDR1 MNHEY and CDR2 SVGEGT. The CDR3 loop reads CASSYSGALSNQPQHF. Here the CDR3 DNA reads TGTGCCAGCAGTTACTCGGGGGCCCTCAGCAATCAGCCCCAGCATTTT.

The V gene is TRBV18, the J gene TRBJ2-7, with D possibly being TRBD1 (6 bases). CDR3 length equals 15 residues. Per the germline V gene, CDR1 is KGHSH and CDR2 is LQKENI. V lost 3 bases and J 7 bases, leaving 19 bases between the germline ends. The CDR3 reads CASSPPGQGRGEQYF. The CDR3 nucleotides read TGTGCCAGCTCACCGCCTGGCCAGGGCAGGGGAGAGCAGTACTTC.